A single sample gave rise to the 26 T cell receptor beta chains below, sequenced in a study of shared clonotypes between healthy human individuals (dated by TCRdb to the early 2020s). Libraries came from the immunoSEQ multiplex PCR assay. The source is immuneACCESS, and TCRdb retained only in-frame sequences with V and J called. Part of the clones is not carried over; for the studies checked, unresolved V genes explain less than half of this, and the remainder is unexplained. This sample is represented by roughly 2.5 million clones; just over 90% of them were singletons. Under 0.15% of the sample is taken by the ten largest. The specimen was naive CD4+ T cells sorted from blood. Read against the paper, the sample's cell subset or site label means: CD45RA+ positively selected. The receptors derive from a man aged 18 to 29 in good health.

CDR3 DNA: TGTGCCAGCAGCCTTACTAGCGGGGCCGATGGGCAGTACTTC. This gives the protein CASSLTSGADGQYF. The rearrangement joins TRBV7-2 to TRBJ2-7, with 10 bases that match TRBD2. Germline trimming cut 5 bases from V and 9 bases from J; bases unmatched to any gene: 10. Germline V lookup: CDR1 SGHTA, CDR2 FQGNSA. The CDR3 consists of 14 residues.

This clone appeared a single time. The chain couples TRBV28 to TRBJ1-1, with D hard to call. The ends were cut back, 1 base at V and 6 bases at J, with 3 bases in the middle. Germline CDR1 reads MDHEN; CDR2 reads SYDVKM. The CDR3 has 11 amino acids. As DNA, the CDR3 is TGTGCCAGCAGTTTATCGGCTGAAGCTTTCTTT. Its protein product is CASSLSAEAFF.

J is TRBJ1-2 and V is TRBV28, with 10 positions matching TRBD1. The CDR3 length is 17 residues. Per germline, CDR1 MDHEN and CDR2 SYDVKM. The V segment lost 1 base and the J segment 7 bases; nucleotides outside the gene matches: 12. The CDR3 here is CASSLSGQGKNIGGYTF. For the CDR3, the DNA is TGTGCCAGCAGTTTATCGGGACAGGGGAAGAATATTGGTGGCTACACCTTC.

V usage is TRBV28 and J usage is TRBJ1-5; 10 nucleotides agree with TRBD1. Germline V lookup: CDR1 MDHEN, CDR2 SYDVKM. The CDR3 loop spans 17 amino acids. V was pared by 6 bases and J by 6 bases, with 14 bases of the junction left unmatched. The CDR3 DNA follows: TGTGCCAGCAGCCCGTTCCGGGACAGGGGCGGGTTTCAGCCCCAGCATTTT. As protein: CASSPFRDRGGFQPQHF.

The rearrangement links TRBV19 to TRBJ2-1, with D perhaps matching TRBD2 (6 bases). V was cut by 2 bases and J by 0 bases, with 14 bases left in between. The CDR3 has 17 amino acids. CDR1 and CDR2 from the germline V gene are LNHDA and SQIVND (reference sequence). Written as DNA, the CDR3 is TGTGCCAGTAGTATAAGGGAGGACTCGAGCTCCTACAATGAGCAGTTCTTC. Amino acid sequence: CASSIREDSSSYNEQFF.

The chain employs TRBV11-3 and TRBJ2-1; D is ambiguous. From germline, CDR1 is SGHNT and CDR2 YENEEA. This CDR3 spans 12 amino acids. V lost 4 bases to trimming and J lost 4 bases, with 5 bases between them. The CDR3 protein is CASSSGYNEQFF. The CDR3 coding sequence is TGTGCCAGCAGCTCCGGGTACAATGAGCAGTTCTTC.

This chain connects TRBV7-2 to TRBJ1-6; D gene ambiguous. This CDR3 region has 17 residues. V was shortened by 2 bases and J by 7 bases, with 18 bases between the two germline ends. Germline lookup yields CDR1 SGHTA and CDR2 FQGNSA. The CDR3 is CASSLTSRGVLNSPLHF. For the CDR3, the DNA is TGTGCCAGCAGCTTAACGTCGAGAGGAGTACTAAATTCACCCCTCCACTTT.

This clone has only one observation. The CDR3, as DNA: TGTGCCAGCAGCAACCTAGCGGGAGGGGTCCCCGGGGAGCTGTTTTTT. This codes for CASSNLAGGVPGELFF. This sequence joins TRBV5-4 and TRBJ2-2; 12 nucleotides line up with TRBD2. Germline loops: CDR1 SGHNT, CDR2 YYREEE (reference sequence). The CDR3 length is 16 residues. J was trimmed by 6 bases and V by 4 bases; bases with no gene match: 7.

In DNA, the CDR3 is TGTGCCAGCAGAGGACTAGCGGGAAGTGAGCAGTTCTTC. Translation: CASRGLAGSEQFF. V is TRBV6-6 and J is TRBJ2-1, with TRBD2 identical over 12 bases. After removal of 6 bases from V and 9 bases from J, the junction contained 3 bases not matched to a gene. Looked up from germline, CDR1 is MNHNY and CDR2 is SVGAGI (reference sequence). The CDR3 is 13 amino acids.

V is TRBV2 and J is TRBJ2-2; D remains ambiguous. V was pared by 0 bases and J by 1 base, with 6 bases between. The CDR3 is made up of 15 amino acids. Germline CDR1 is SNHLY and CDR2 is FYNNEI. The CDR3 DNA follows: TGTGCCAGCAGTGAAGCGGCAAAGAACACCGGGGAGCTGTTTTTT. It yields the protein CASSEAAKNTGELFF.

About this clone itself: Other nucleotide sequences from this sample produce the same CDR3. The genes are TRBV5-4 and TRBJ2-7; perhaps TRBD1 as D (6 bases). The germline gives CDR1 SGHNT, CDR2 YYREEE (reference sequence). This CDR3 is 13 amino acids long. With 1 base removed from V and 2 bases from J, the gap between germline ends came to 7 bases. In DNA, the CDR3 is TGTGCCAGCAGCTTGACAGGGACCTACGAGCAGTACTTC. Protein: CASSLTGTYEQYF.

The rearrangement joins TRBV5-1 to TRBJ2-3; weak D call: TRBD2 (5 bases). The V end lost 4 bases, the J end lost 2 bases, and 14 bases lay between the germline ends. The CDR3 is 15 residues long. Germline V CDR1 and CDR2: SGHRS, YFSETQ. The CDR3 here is CASSPEVSTTDTQYF. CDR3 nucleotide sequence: TGCGCCAGCAGCCCGGAGGTGTCTACCACAGATACGCAGTATTTT.

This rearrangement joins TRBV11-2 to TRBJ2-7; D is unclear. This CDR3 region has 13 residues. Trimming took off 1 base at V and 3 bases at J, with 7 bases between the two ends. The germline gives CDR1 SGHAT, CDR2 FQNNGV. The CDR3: CASSLGDYYEQYF. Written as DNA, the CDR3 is TGTGCCAGCAGCTTAGGAGATTACTACGAGCAGTACTTC.

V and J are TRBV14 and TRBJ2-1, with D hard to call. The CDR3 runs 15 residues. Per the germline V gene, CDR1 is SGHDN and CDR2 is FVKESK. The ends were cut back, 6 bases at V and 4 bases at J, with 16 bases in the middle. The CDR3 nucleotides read TGTGCCAGCAGACCAAGCCTGGCGGAGTACAATGAGCAGTTCTTC. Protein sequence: CASRPSLAEYNEQFF.

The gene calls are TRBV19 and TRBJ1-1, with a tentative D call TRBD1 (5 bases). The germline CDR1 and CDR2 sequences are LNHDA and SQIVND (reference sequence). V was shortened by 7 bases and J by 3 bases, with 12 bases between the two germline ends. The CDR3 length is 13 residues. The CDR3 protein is CASMGDWYTEAFF. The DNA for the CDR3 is TGTGCCAGTATGGGGGATTGGTACACTGAAGCTTTCTTT.

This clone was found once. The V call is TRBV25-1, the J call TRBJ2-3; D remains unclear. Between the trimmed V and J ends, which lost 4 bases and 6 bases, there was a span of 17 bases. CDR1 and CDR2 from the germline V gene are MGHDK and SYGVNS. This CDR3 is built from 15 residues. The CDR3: CASSAPKSLGDTQYF. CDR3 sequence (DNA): TGTGCCAGCAGTGCACCCAAATCTCTCGGGGATACGCAGTATTTT.

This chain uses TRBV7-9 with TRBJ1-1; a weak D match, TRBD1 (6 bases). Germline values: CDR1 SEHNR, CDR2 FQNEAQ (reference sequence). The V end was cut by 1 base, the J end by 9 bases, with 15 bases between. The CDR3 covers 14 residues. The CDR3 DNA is TGTGCCAGCAGCTTAGTCATCAGGGGAGAAAAAGCTTTCTTT. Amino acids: CASSLVIRGEKAFF.

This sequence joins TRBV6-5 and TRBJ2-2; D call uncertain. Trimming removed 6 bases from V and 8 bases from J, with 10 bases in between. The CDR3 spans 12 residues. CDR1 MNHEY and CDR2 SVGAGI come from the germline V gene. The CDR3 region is CASRLDAGELFF. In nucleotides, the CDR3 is TGTGCCAGCAGACTTGACGCGGGGGAGCTGTTTTTT.

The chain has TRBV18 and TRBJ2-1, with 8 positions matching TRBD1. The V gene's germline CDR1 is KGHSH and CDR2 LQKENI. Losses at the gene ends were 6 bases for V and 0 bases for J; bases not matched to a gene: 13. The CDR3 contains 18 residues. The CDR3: CASSPDRVSPSSYNEQFF. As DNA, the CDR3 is TGTGCCAGCTCTCCGGACAGGGTTTCTCCGAGCTCCTACAATGAGCAGTTCTTC. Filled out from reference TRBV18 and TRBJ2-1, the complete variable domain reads NAGVMQNPRHLVRRRGQEARLRCSPMKGHSHVYWYRQLPEEGLKFMVYLQKENIIDESGMPKERFSAEFPKEGPSILRIQQVVRGDSAAYFCASSPDRVSPSSYNEQFFGPGTRLTVL.

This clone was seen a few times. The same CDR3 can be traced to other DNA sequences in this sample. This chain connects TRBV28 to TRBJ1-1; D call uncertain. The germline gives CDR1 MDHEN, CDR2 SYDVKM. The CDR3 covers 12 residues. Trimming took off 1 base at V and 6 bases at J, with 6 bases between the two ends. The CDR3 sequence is CASSLLGSEAFF. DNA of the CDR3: TGTGCCAGCAGTTTATTAGGGTCTGAAGCTTTCTTT. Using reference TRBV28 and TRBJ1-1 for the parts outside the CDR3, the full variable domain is DVKVTQSSRYLVKRTGEKVFLECVQDMDHENMFWYRQDPGLGLRLIYFSYDVKMKEKGDIPEGYSVSREKKERFSLILESASTNQTSMYLCASSLLGSEAFFGQGTRLTVV.

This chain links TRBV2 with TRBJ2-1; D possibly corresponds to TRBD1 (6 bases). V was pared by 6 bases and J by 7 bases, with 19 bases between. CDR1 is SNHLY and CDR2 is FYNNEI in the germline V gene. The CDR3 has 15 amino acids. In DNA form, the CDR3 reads TGTGCCAGCAGACCTCCCCAACAGGGTAAAAATGAGCAGTTCTTC. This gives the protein CASRPPQQGKNEQFF.

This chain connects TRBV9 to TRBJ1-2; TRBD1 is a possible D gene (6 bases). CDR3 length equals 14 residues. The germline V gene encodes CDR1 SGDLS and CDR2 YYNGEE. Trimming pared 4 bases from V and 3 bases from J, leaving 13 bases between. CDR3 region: CASSLGGGHYGYTF. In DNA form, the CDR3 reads TGTGCCAGCAGCCTCGGGGGGGGCCACTATGGCTACACCTTC.

Here the CDR3 reads CASSDAPWGHTDTQYF. CDR3 sequence (DNA): TGTGCCAGCAGTGACGCCCCATGGGGGCACACAGATACGCAGTATTTT. The chain carries TRBV6-4 and TRBJ2-3; D perhaps matches TRBD1 (6 bases). Germline V gene sequence: CDR1 MRHNA, CDR2 SNTAGT. Trimming pared 2 bases from V and 2 bases from J, leaving 14 bases between. The CDR3 is 16 residues long.

DNA of the CDR3: TGTGCCTGGATCGAGAGCTCCTACAATGAGCAGTTCTTC. Its translation: CAWIESSYNEQFF. The chain has TRBV30 and TRBJ2-1; the D is unclear. CDR1 is GTSNPN and CDR2 is SVGIG in the germline V gene (reference sequence). The CDR3 runs 13 residues. Trimming stripped 4 bases from V and 0 bases from J, with 7 bases between.

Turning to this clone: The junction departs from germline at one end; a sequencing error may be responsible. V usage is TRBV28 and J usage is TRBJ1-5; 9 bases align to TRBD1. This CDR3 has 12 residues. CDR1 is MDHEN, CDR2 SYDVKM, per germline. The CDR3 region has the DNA TGTGCCAGCAGTTCCGCGGGACAGGGATATTATTTT. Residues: CASSSAGQGYYF.

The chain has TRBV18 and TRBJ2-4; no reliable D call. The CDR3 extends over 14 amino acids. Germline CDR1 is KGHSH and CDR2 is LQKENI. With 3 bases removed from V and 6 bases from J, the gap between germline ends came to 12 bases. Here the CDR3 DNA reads TGTGCCAGCTCACCGCAGTACCAAGGAAACATTCAGTACTTC. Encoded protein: CASSPQYQGNIQYF.